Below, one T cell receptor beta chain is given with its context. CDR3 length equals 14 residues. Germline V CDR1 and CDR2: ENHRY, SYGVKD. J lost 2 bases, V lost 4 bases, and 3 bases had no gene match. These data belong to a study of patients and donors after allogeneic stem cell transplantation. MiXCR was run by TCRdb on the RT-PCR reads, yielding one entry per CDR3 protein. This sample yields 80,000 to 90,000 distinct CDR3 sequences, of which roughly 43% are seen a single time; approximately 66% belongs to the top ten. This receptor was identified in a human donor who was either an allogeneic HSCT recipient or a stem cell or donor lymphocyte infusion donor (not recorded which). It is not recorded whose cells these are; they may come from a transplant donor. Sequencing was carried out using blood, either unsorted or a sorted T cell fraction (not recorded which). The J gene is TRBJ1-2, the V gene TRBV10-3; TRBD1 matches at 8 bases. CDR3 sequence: CAISGQGQNYGYTF. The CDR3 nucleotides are TGTGCCATCAGTGGACAGGGGCAGAACTATGGCTACACCTTC.